What follows describes a single T cell receptor beta chain. Its target is not known. These data originate in a study of blood T cells in healthy people across ages. A J-beta primer mix and a sample-barcoded 5' primer were used in a second PCR of roughly 6 to 11 cycles. One entry per CDR3 protein, called by TCRdb with MiXCR from the 5' RACE reads. Of roughly 680,000 distinct CDR3 sequences in the sample, about half were seen once. Findings and caveats of the study: For the donors, CMV status was unknown and possibly confounded expanded clonotype changes.

The germline V gene encodes CDR1 SGHTA and CDR2 FQGNSA. This CDR3 is built from 13 residues. The V end lost 6 bases, the J end lost 7 bases, and 15 bases lay between the germline ends. It was approximately 10 milliliters of peripheral blood that were drawn from each donor. The chain uses TRBV7-2 and TRBJ1-2; D is undetermined. The clonotype originates from a woman in her sixties in good health. The sequencing sample was made of blood. The CDR3 loop reads CASSPLRGSGYTF. CDR3 coding DNA: TGTGCCAGCAGTCCCCTCCGGGGAAGTGGCTACACCTTC.